This T cell receptor beta chain is drawn from a study of OX40 agonist ivuxolimab in advanced cancers. Findings and limits, study-wide: Some patients without response likewise showed low normalized clonal expansion.

Per germline, CDR1 SGHTA and CDR2 FQGNSA. The CDR3 is 16 residues long. Trimming took off 0 bases at V and 3 bases at J, with 14 bases between the two ends. Data came from immunoSEQ multiplex PCR; TCRdb stores just in-frame clones and leaves some out. The profile shows 70,000 to 80,000 clones, around 83% of them singletons. A word on this clone: Its antigen is undetermined.

Blood got drawn at baseline, again on cycle 4 day 1, and then on cycle 7 day 1. The source is an adult with an advanced solid tumor such as melanoma, head and neck, liver or kidney cancer. The chain links TRBV7-2 to TRBJ2-5, with D perhaps matching TRBD2 (5 bases). The specimen comprised CD4+ or CD8+ T cells sorted from blood, sampled in a trial of the OX40 agonist ivuxolimab. CDR3 protein: CASSLAPVTRKETQYF. CDR3 DNA: TGTGCCAGCAGCTTAGCCCCGGTAACTAGAAAAGAGACCCAGTACTTC.